This is a list of T cell receptor beta chains from one sample in a study of siplizumab effects on memory and regulatory T cells. The method was immunoSEQ multiplex PCR; TCRdb's version includes in-frame clones alone and lacks a portion of them. The sample has about 91,000 clones, 93% seen once. Material: CD8+ T cells sorted from blood. The source is a human donor in good health. The CDR3 runs from the conserved cysteine through the conserved F or W. The order of the fields is J gene, D gene, V gene, clone size, CDR3 protein, CDR3 DNA. A D gene is named only where the DNA matches it firmly. Where a row states a size, it is once, few, many or the class of an expanded clone; other rows omit it.

J gene: TRBJ1-2
D gene: .
V gene: TRBV27
clone size: .
CDR3 protein: CASSRGSMNYGYTF
CDR3 DNA: TGTGCCAGCAGTCGGGGCAGCATGAACTATGGCTACACCTTC

J gene: TRBJ1-4
D gene: TRBD1
V gene: TRBV19
clone size: .
CDR3 protein: CASRPTGTNEKLFF
CDR3 DNA: TGTGCCAGTAGACCGACAGGGACTAATGAAAAACTGTTTTTT

J gene: TRBJ2-3
D gene: .
V gene: TRBV13
clone size: .
CDR3 protein: CASSSAGEDTQYF
CDR3 DNA: TGTGCCAGCAGCTCGGCAGGGGAAGATACGCAGTATTTT

J gene: TRBJ2-5
D gene: .
V gene: TRBV5-1
clone size: .
CDR3 protein: CASSPLPGPKETQYF
CDR3 DNA: TGCGCCAGCAGCCCCCTCCCGGGACCAAAAGAGACCCAGTACTTC

J gene: TRBJ1-5
D gene: .
V gene: TRBV13
clone size: .
CDR3 protein: CASSRRGSDQPQHF
CDR3 DNA: TGTGCCAGCAGCCGTAGGGGATCGGATCAGCCCCAGCATTTT

J gene: TRBJ2-1
D gene: .
V gene: TRBV6-1
clone size: few
CDR3 protein: CASSEAGPSSYNEQFF
CDR3 DNA: TGTGCCAGCAGTGAAGCGGGACCCAGCTCCTACAATGAGCAGTTCTTC

J gene: TRBJ1-2
D gene: .
V gene: TRBV19
clone size: .
CDR3 protein: CAIRDGVLFGYTF
CDR3 DNA: TGTGCCATCCGGGACGGTGTTTTGTTTGGCTACACCTTC

J gene: TRBJ2-4
D gene: .
V gene: TRBV5-6
clone size: .
CDR3 protein: CASSSKGAKNIQYF
CDR3 DNA: TGTGCCAGCAGCTCGAAAGGAGCCAAAAACATTCAGTACTTC

J gene: TRBJ2-7
D gene: .
V gene: TRBV25-1
clone size: once
CDR3 protein: CASTPRGSYEQYF
CDR3 DNA: TGTGCCAGCACCCCCCGGGGCTCCTACGAGCAGTACTTC

J gene: TRBJ1-1
D gene: .
V gene: TRBV19
clone size: .
CDR3 protein: CASIQRGVLNTEAFF
CDR3 DNA: TGTGCCAGTATCCAAAGGGGGGTACTGAACACTGAAGCTTTCTTT

J gene: TRBJ2-3
D gene: .
V gene: TRBV19
clone size: .
CDR3 protein: CASTEPWGTQYF
CDR3 DNA: TGTGCCAGCACCGAGCCTTGGGGTACGCAGTATTTT

J gene: TRBJ2-3
D gene: TRBD2
V gene: TRBV5-6
clone size: .
CDR3 protein: CASAQLAGFTTSTDTQYF
CDR3 DNA: TGTGCCAGCGCCCAACTAGCGGGGTTTACCACTAGCACAGATACGCAGTATTTT

J gene: TRBJ2-1
D gene: TRBD1
V gene: TRBV9
clone size: .
CDR3 protein: CASSVAHPAGGAYNEQFF
CDR3 DNA: TGTGCCAGCAGCGTAGCCCACCCGGCAGGGGGCGCCTACAATGAGCAGTTCTTC

J gene: TRBJ2-1
D gene: .
V gene: TRBV5-4
clone size: .
CDR3 protein: CASSGLGTNAYNEQFF
CDR3 DNA: TGTGCCAGCAGCGGCCTCGGGACGAATGCCTACAATGAGCAGTTCTTC

J gene: TRBJ2-2
D gene: TRBD1
V gene: TRBV7-9
clone size: once
CDR3 protein: CASSLPRGITGELFF
CDR3 DNA: TGTGCCAGCAGCTTACCCAGGGGGATCACCGGGGAGCTGTTTTTT

J gene: TRBJ2-7
D gene: TRBD2
V gene: TRBV6-1
clone size: .
CDR3 protein: CASSGSGGSYEQYF
CDR3 DNA: TGTGCCAGCAGTGGGTCGGGGGGGAGCTACGAGCAGTACTTC

J gene: TRBJ1-2
D gene: .
V gene: TRBV9
clone size: .
CDR3 protein: CASSGTGPLWLRAF
CDR3 DNA: TGTGCCAGCAGCGGCACAGGGCCACTATGGCTACGGGCCTTC

J gene: TRBJ2-2
D gene: .
V gene: TRBV18
clone size: once
CDR3 protein: CASSLSDSAGLTGELFF
CDR3 DNA: TGTGCCAGCTCATTAAGCGATTCGGCAGGTCTCACCGGGGAGCTGTTTTTT

J gene: TRBJ2-5
D gene: .
V gene: TRBV7-9
clone size: once
CDR3 protein: CASSLSSGVGETQYF
CDR3 DNA: TGTGCCAGCAGCTTATCGTCAGGCGTGGGGGAGACCCAGTACTTC

J gene: TRBJ2-2
D gene: TRBD2
V gene: TRBV12-5
clone size: .
CDR3 protein: CASGRFSGGDYTGELFF
CDR3 DNA: TGTGCTAGTGGAAGATTTAGCGGGGGGGATTACACCGGGGAGCTGTTTTTT

J gene: TRBJ2-7
D gene: .
V gene: TRBV4-1
clone size: .
CDR3 protein: CASSQERRQAYEQYF
CDR3 DNA: TGCGCCAGCAGCCAAGAGAGGAGACAGGCCTACGAGCAGTACTTC

J gene: TRBJ1-5
D gene: .
V gene: TRBV7-2
clone size: .
CDR3 protein: CASSAAGTNYQPQHF
CDR3 DNA: TGTGCCAGCAGCGCCGCCGGGACGAACTATCAGCCCCAGCATTTT

J gene: TRBJ1-1
D gene: .
V gene: TRBV4-1
clone size: .
CDR3 protein: CASSQGGVGTEAFF
CDR3 DNA: TGCGCCAGCAGCCAAGGAGGGGTGGGCACTGAAGCTTTCTTT

J gene: TRBJ2-7
D gene: TRBD2
V gene: TRBV19
clone size: .
CDR3 protein: CATKQGSGTNLYEQYF
CDR3 DNA: TGTGCCACTAAACAGGGTAGCGGGACTAATCTCTACGAGCAGTACTTC

J gene: TRBJ2-7
D gene: .
V gene: TRBV6-1
clone size: .
CDR3 protein: CASRYGPNSYEQYF
CDR3 DNA: TGTGCCAGCCGATATGGTCCCAATTCCTACGAGCAGTACTTC

J gene: TRBJ1-1
D gene: .
V gene: TRBV5-4
clone size: .
CDR3 protein: CASSLWAENTEAFF
CDR3 DNA: TGTGCCAGCAGCTTGTGGGCAGAAAACACTGAAGCTTTCTTT

J gene: TRBJ2-1
D gene: TRBD1
V gene: TRBV27
clone size: .
CDR3 protein: CASSLSPDRGPREQFF
CDR3 DNA: TGTGCCAGCAGTTTATCCCCGGACAGGGGGCCCAGGGAGCAGTTCTTC

J gene: TRBJ2-3
D gene: .
V gene: TRBV5-1
clone size: .
CDR3 protein: CASSLARTSTDTQYF
CDR3 DNA: TGCGCCAGCAGCTTGGCCAGAACTAGCACAGATACGCAGTATTTT

J gene: TRBJ2-7
D gene: TRBD2
V gene: TRBV4-3
clone size: .
CDR3 protein: CASSPGTSGSTYEQYF
CDR3 DNA: TGCGCCAGCAGCCCCGGGACTAGCGGGAGTACCTACGAGCAGTACTTC

J gene: TRBJ1-1
D gene: .
V gene: TRBV5-4
clone size: .
CDR3 protein: CASSLESWTLHGGEAFF
CDR3 DNA: TGTGCCAGCAGCTTGGAATCATGGACACTCCATGGGGGTGAAGCTTTCTTT

J gene: TRBJ1-2
D gene: .
V gene: TRBV19
clone size: .
CDR3 protein: CASSLDSYGYTF
CDR3 DNA: TGTGCCAGTAGTCTGGACTCCTATGGCTACACCTTC

J gene: TRBJ1-1
D gene: .
V gene: TRBV2
clone size: .
CDR3 protein: CATRDIGTEAFF
CDR3 DNA: TGTGCCACCAGGGACATCGGCACTGAAGCTTTCTTT

J gene: TRBJ2-1
D gene: TRBD1
V gene: TRBV7-3
clone size: once
CDR3 protein: CASSLTSRGLVDEQFF
CDR3 DNA: TGTGCCAGCAGCTTAACGTCCAGGGGGCTTGTGGATGAGCAGTTCTTC

J gene: TRBJ2-7
D gene: TRBD2
V gene: TRBV19
clone size: .
CDR3 protein: CASMEGTNEQYF
CDR3 DNA: TGTGCCAGTATGGAAGGGACTAACGAGCAGTACTTC

J gene: TRBJ2-1
D gene: .
V gene: TRBV6-5
clone size: .
CDR3 protein: CASSQGSSYNEQFF
CDR3 DNA: TGTGCCAGCAGTCAGGGAAGCTCCTACAATGAGCAGTTCTTC

J gene: TRBJ1-3
D gene: TRBD1
V gene: TRBV6-1
clone size: .
CDR3 protein: CASSESGTGGNTIYF
CDR3 DNA: TGTGCCAGCAGTGAATCGGGGACAGGGGGAAACACCATATATTTT

J gene: TRBJ2-7
D gene: TRBD1
V gene: TRBV7-9
clone size: .
CDR3 protein: CASSSRQGIPYEQYF
CDR3 DNA: TGTGCCAGCAGCTCGCGACAGGGAATCCCCTACGAGCAGTACTTC

J gene: TRBJ2-3
D gene: TRBD1
V gene: TRBV7-6
clone size: .
CDR3 protein: CASSLSVGTGGPDTQYF
CDR3 DNA: TGTGCCAGCAGCTTATCCGTAGGGACAGGGGGACCAGATACGCAGTATTTT

J gene: TRBJ2-3
D gene: .
V gene: TRBV6-5
clone size: .
CDR3 protein: CASSYAGISTDTQYF
CDR3 DNA: TGTGCCAGCAGTTACGCAGGGATTAGCACAGATACGCAGTATTTT

J gene: TRBJ1-5
D gene: TRBD1
V gene: TRBV23-1
clone size: .
CDR3 protein: CASSQPDRGSNQPQHF
CDR3 DNA: TGCGCCAGCAGTCAACCGGACAGGGGAAGCAATCAGCCCCAGCATTTT

J gene: TRBJ2-1
D gene: TRBD2
V gene: TRBV11-3
clone size: once
CDR3 protein: CASSRRTSGGRHEQFF
CDR3 DNA: TGTGCCAGCAGCAGGCGGACTAGCGGGGGGCGGCATGAGCAGTTCTTC

J gene: TRBJ2-7
D gene: .
V gene: TRBV7-9
clone size: .
CDR3 protein: CASSPRDNSYEQYF
CDR3 DNA: TGTGCCAGCAGCCCGCGGGACAACTCCTACGAGCAGTACTTC